One T cell receptor beta chain is described in this entry. Germline lookup yields CDR1 MNHEY and CDR2 SMNVEV (reference sequence). This CDR3 has 15 amino acids. The data originate from a study of blood T cell repertoires in COVID-19. Study in general: Samples taken during acute and convalescent COVID-19 were collected in the United States, Italy and Spain.

Study processing details: It was from reference gene primer amplification that nucleated cell counts were estimated. Clones were read by immunoSEQ multiplex PCR, and TCRdb kept only the in-frame ones, dropping some. The V and J calls and clone size are taken from that table; D and trimming were inferred from the DNA. Of around 30,000 clones in the sample, around 85% were seen once. The sample taken for sequencing was peripheral blood. The TCR originated in an elderly woman with active or convalescent COVID-19. V and J are TRBV27 and TRBJ2-3; tentative D call: TRBD1 (5 bases). CDR3 nucleotide sequence: TGTGCGAGCCGAGCAGGGCCATACGGCACAGATACGCAGTATTTT. It encodes CASRAGPYGTDTQYF.